The 3 T cell receptor beta chains reported below all come from one sample, sequenced in a study of somatic mutations in cytotoxic T cells in rheumatoid arthritis. Profiled with immunoSEQ multiplex PCR; TCRdb holds only in-frame clones, not every one. The data show some 40,000 clones, with under 85% seen just once and roughly 3.4% held by the top ten. The source material was CD8+ T cells sorted from blood. These receptors originate from a man between 40 and 49 years old in good health.

This chain uses TRBV2 with TRBJ2-2; D gene uncertain. V dropped 6 bases and J dropped 0 bases, with 5 bases sitting between them. Germline assignment: CDR1 SNHLY and CDR2 FYNNEI. The CDR3 consists of 13 residues. Here the CDR3 reads CASRETNTGELFF. As DNA, the CDR3 is TGTGCCAGCAGGGAGACGAACACCGGGGAGCTGTTTTTT.

The rearrangement joins TRBV28 to TRBJ1-1, with D uncertain. Trimming removed 10 bases from V and 0 bases from J, with 18 bases in between. This CDR3 has 15 residues. Germline CDR1 reads MDHEN; CDR2 reads SYDVKM. The CDR3 sequence is CAISGMNIMNTEAFF. The DNA of the CDR3 is TGTGCCATCTCCGGGATGAACATTATGAACACTGAAGCTTTCTTT.

V and J are TRBV15 and TRBJ2-7, with a weak D call TRBD1 (6 bases). Per germline, CDR1 LNHNV and CDR2 YYDKDF (reference sequence). The CDR3 extends over 15 amino acids. The ends were cut back, 0 bases at V and 3 bases at J, with 12 bases in the middle. CDR3 sequence: CATSRERQVDYEQYF. CDR3 sequence (DNA): TGTGCCACCAGCAGAGAGCGACAGGTCGACTACGAGCAGTACTTC.